What follows is one T cell receptor (beta chain) and its context. Measured with immunoSEQ multiplex PCR; TCRdb has only the in-frame clones, and not every one. The table has around 40,000 clones, approximately 80% seen once. These data belong to a study of OX40 agonist ivuxolimab in advanced cancers. This CDR3 region has 16 residues. The germline V and J ends were trimmed by 4 bases and 6 bases, with 19 bases remaining between them. Germline lookup yields CDR1 MGHRA and CDR2 YSYEKL. The source of this sequence is an adult with an advanced solid tumor such as melanoma, head and neck, liver or kidney cancer. Sequencing used CD4+ or CD8+ T cells sorted from blood, obtained in a trial of the OX40 agonist ivuxolimab. The V gene is TRBV4-1, the J gene TRBJ2-1, with TRBD2 as a possible D gene (5 bases). CDR3 sequence: CASSPPLASSVNEQFF. CDR3 nucleotides: TGCGCCAGCAGCCCCCCCCTAGCAAGCTCGGTCAATGAGCAGTTCTTC.